This TCR beta chain emerged from a study of T cell repertoires in cytomegalovirus infection. Study-level background: Public TCR beta signatures provided an indication of both CMV infection and a matching HLA type. Study-wide points: The ex vivo response was dominated by HLA-C-restricted CMV-specific TCR beta clonotypes.

Germline assignment: CDR1 SGHTA and CDR2 FQGNSA. Trimming pared 2 bases from V and 1 base from J, leaving 6 bases between. The CDR3 is 14 residues long. A single record per CDR3 protein comes from TCRdb applying MiXCR to the reads. The data contain roughly 500,000 distinct CDR3 sequences, about 15% of them singletons. This clonotype was detected many times. The antigen is unknown. The sample comprised CD8+ T cells from PBMCs. J is TRBJ1-3 and V is TRBV7-2, with unresolved D. The TCR sequence derives from a human donor in good health (CMV status not recorded). Some clones in this sample may be carry-over from other donors' samples. The CDR3 DNA is TGTGCCAGCAGCTTAAAGGGTTCTGGAAACACCATATATTTT. Its translation: CASSLKGSGNTIYF. The full variable domain, in which reference TRBV7-2 and TRBJ1-3 provide the parts outside the CDR3, is GAGVSQSPSNKVTEKGKDVELRCDPISGHTALYWYRQSLGQGLEFLIYFQGNSAPDKSGLPSDRFSAERTGGSVSTLTIQRTQQEDSAVYLCASSLKGSGNTIYFGEGSWLTVV.